The 22 T cell receptor beta chains below were found in one sample sequenced in a study of control samples from healthy donors and cancer patients. The protocol was immunoSEQ multiplex PCR, while the TCRdb copy is restricted to in-frame clones and leaves out a portion. The sample consists of 130,000 or so clones, 90% of them appearing once. Material: blood. Receptor source: a man aged 40-49 years in good health.

The rearrangement joins TRBV10-3 to TRBJ2-1; maybe TRBD2 (6 bases). This CDR3 has 15 residues. The germline V and J ends were trimmed by 3 bases and 0 bases, with 9 bases remaining between them. Germline V lookup: CDR1 ENHRY, CDR2 SYGVKD. CDR3 protein: CAISDPGSSYNEQFF. The CDR3 region has the DNA TGTGCCATCAGTGATCCCGGGAGCTCCTACAATGAGCAGTTCTTC.

The chain joins TRBV30 to TRBJ1-5; D ambiguous. Germline CDR1 is GTSNPN and CDR2 is SVGIG (reference sequence). V was shortened by 0 bases and J by 5 bases, with 5 bases between the two germline ends. This CDR3 spans 12 amino acids. The CDR3 reads CAWSVIDQPQHF. The CDR3 nucleotides read TGTGCCTGGAGTGTAATCGATCAGCCCCAGCATTTT. Variable domain in full (rest from reference TRBV30 and TRBJ1-5): SQTIHQWPATLVQPVGSPLSLECTVEGTSNPNLYWYRQAAGRGLQLLFYSVGIGQISSEVPQNLSASRPQDRQFILSSKKLLLSDSGFYLCAWSVIDQPQHFGDGTRLSIL.

This clone showed up just once. This chain's CDR3 is CASSLPKGLAQKGDTDTQYF. The CDR3 nucleotides read TGTGCCAGCAGCCTCCCCAAGGGACTAGCGCAAAAGGGGGACACAGATACGCAGTATTTT. The chain couples TRBV5-4 to TRBJ2-3; 10 nucleotides agree with TRBD2. Losses at the gene ends were 4 bases for V and 2 bases for J; bases not matched to a gene: 19. The germline V gene has CDR1 SGHNT and CDR2 YYREEE (reference sequence). The CDR3 loop spans 20 amino acids.

The chain employs TRBV10-3 and TRBJ2-1; 13 nucleotides align to TRBD2. CDR3 length: 16 residues. Unmatched junction bases numbered 5, after V lost 0 bases and J lost 9 bases. Germline values: CDR1 ENHRY, CDR2 SYGVKD. CDR3 residues: CAISESGTSGVSEQFF. CDR3 DNA: TGTGCCATCAGTGAGTCTGGGACTAGCGGGGTCAGTGAGCAGTTCTTC.

V gene TRBV9 combines with J gene TRBJ1-3; 9 bases agree with TRBD1. With 5 bases clipped from V and 4 bases from J, the junction kept 7 bases outside the gene matches. The CDR3 runs to 15 residues. Germline V gene sequence: CDR1 SGDLS, CDR2 YYNGEE. The CDR3 bases are TGTGCCAGCAGATCCGGGACAGGGATAGGAAACACCATATATTTT. It translates to CASRSGTGIGNTIYF.

The V gene is TRBV5-1, the J gene TRBJ2-3, with D perhaps matching TRBD2 (6 bases). The germline V gene encodes CDR1 SGHRS and CDR2 YFSETQ. The CDR3 extends over 15 amino acids. V was pared by 4 bases and J by 0 bases, with 12 bases between. CDR3 in DNA: TGCGCCAGCAGCGGGGGGAGGCCTAGCACAGATACGCAGTATTTT. Protein product: CASSGGRPSTDTQYF.

The chain employs TRBV4-1 and TRBJ1-2, with D unclear. The CDR3 consists of 15 residues. V lost 4 bases, J lost 8 bases, and 20 bases lay in between. Germline V gene data show CDR1 as MGHRA and CDR2 as YSYEKL. The CDR3 protein is CASSLLGREDPGYTF. The CDR3 DNA is TGCGCCAGCAGCCTCCTAGGGCGGGAAGACCCAGGCTACACCTTC.

This chain joins TRBV5-1 and TRBJ1-2; 8 bases map to TRBD1. The CDR3 runs to 14 residues. CDR1 and CDR2 (germline): SGHRS, YFSETQ. The V and J ends lost 3 bases and 5 bases, in that order; junction bases with no gene match: 6. The DNA for the CDR3 is TGCGCCAGCAGCTCTTCGACAGGGGCATATGGCTACACCTTC. Translation gives CASSSSTGAYGYTF.

This chain joins TRBV4-1 and TRBJ2-1; a possible D gene is TRBD2 (5 bases). The CDR3 loop spans 15 amino acids. V was clipped by 1 base and J by 6 bases, with 13 bases between them. CDR1 and CDR2 from the germline V gene are MGHRA and YSYEKL. The CDR3 loop reads CASSQGWLAGNEQFF. CDR3 nucleotides: TGCGCCAGCAGCCAAGGGTGGCTGGCGGGCAATGAGCAGTTCTTC.

The CDR3 is CASSPSSGRGSGNEQFF. The CDR3 DNA reads TGTGCCAGCAGCCCCTCGTCGGGGCGGGGGTCGGGTAATGAGCAGTTCTTC. This chain connects TRBV3-1 (or the pseudogene TRBV3-2) to TRBJ2-1; 7 bases match TRBD2. CDR1 LGHDT and CDR2 YNNKEL come from the germline V gene (reference sequence). With V trimmed by 4 bases and J by 7 bases, 16 bases remained unmatched. This CDR3 is built from 17 residues.

In its sample, this clone was seen once. J is TRBJ2-5 and V is TRBV5-4; 7 nucleotides align to TRBD1. The CDR3 has 13 residues. Germline CDR1 and CDR2: SGHNT and YYREEE (reference sequence). Trimming took 4 bases from V and 2 from J; bases not matched to a gene: 2. The CDR3 DNA sequence: TGTGCCAGCAGCACGGACAGGCAAGAGACCCAGTACTTC. It encodes CASSTDRQETQYF.

The J gene is TRBJ1-1, the V gene TRBV10-3, with 7 positions matching TRBD1. V shed 6 bases and J 4 bases; nucleotides not matched to a gene: 8. This CDR3 has 14 residues. In germline, CDR1 is ENHRY, CDR2 SYGVKD. This CDR3 reads CAISGNRGSTEAFF. CDR3 bases: TGTGCCATCAGCGGGAACAGGGGAAGCACTGAAGCTTTCTTT.

V usage is TRBV11-2 and J usage is TRBJ2-3; unclear D gene. The CDR3 spans 15 residues. Per the germline V gene, CDR1 is SGHAT and CDR2 is FQNNGV. V was trimmed by 6 bases and J by 0 bases, leaving 13 bases between them. The CDR3 here is CASSPQGFSTDTQYF. The CDR3 DNA is TGTGCCAGCAGTCCCCAAGGATTCAGCACAGATACGCAGTATTTT.

This rearrangement joins TRBV18 to TRBJ1-2; TRBD1 aligns across 9 bases. The germline V gene has CDR1 KGHSH and CDR2 LQKENI. The CDR3 consists of 15 residues. The V segment lost 3 bases and the J segment 6 bases; nucleotides outside the gene matches: 8. The CDR3 reads CASSPDRDRVDGYTF. DNA of the CDR3: TGTGCCAGCTCACCCGACCGGGACAGGGTCGATGGCTACACCTTC.

The chain carries TRBV18 and TRBJ1-4, with D hard to call. The CDR3 is made up of 15 amino acids. The germline V gene has CDR1 KGHSH and CDR2 LQKENI. Trimming shortened V by 3 bases and J by 0 bases, and 8 bases separated the two germline ends. The CDR3 nucleotides read TGTGCCAGCTCACCGCAGGTTGCAACTAATGAAAAACTGTTTTTT. Protein product: CASSPQVATNEKLFF. Together with reference TRBV18 and TRBJ1-4, the CDR3 gives the full variable domain: NAGVMQNPRHLVRRRGQEARLRCSPMKGHSHVYWYRQLPEEGLKFMVYLQKENIIDESGMPKERFSAEFPKEGPSILRIQQVVRGDSAAYFCASSPQVATNEKLFFGSGTQLSVL.

The V and J genes are TRBV3-1 (or the pseudogene TRBV3-2) and TRBJ2-7; no definite D call. The ends were cut back, 4 bases at V and 3 bases at J, with 4 bases in the middle. CDR3 length: 11 residues. Germline V CDR1 and CDR2: LGHDT, YNNKEL (reference sequence). CDR3 coding DNA: TGTGCCAGCAGCCGACACTACGAGCAGTACTTC. Protein sequence: CASSRHYEQYF.

This chain joins TRBV5-1 and TRBJ2-3, with D perhaps assigned TRBD1 or TRBD2 (6 bases each). The germline CDR1 and CDR2 sequences are SGHRS and YFSETQ. The CDR3 spans 16 residues. Trimming cost V 3 bases and J 2 bases, with 16 bases left between them. In DNA, the CDR3 is TGCGCCAGCAGCTACTTACGGGGGCCGTCCACAGATACGCAGTATTTT. Translating gives CASSYLRGPSTDTQYF.

The rearrangement links TRBV5-6 to TRBJ2-2; D is undetermined. The length of the CDR3 is 12 residues. The germline V and J ends were trimmed by 2 bases and 7 bases, with 6 bases remaining between them. Germline CDR1 reads SGHDT; CDR2 reads YYEEEE. CDR3 nucleotide sequence: TGTGCCAGCAGCTTTTCAGGCGGGGAGCTGTTTTTT. Translated, it gives CASSFSGGELFF.

This chain uses TRBV28 with TRBJ1-5; the D gene is possibly TRBD1 (6 bases). This CDR3 comprises 14 residues. The germline CDR1 and CDR2 sequences are MDHEN and SYDVKM. The germline V and J ends were trimmed by 6 bases and 3 bases, with 12 bases remaining between them. The CDR3 protein is CASRPGQLNQPQHF. In DNA, the CDR3 is TGTGCCAGCAGGCCGGGACAACTCAATCAGCCCCAGCATTTT.

The chain carries TRBV4-1 and TRBJ1-2, with TRBD1 as a possible D gene (5 bases). V was clipped by 5 bases and J by 4 bases, with 17 bases between them. Germline lookup yields CDR1 MGHRA and CDR2 YSYEKL. This CDR3 comprises 15 residues. CDR3 DNA sequence: TGCGCCAGCAGCACAGACCTGGGGACCGGCTATGGCTACACCTTC. It encodes CASSTDLGTGYGYTF.

The chain's CDR3 is CASSQYPLDTEGETQYF. CDR3 sequence (DNA): TGCGCCAGCAGCCAATATCCCCTCGATACGGAGGGCGAGACCCAGTACTTC. This chain connects TRBV4-1 to TRBJ2-5; possible D gene TRBD2, 6 bases. The CDR3 consists of 17 residues. Per the germline V gene, CDR1 is MGHRA and CDR2 is YSYEKL. The V end was cut by 2 bases, the J end by 5 bases, with 21 bases between.

This chain connects TRBV30 to TRBJ2-2; D gene ambiguous. The CDR3 spans 12 residues. Trimming cost V 3 bases and J 6 bases, with 8 bases left between them. Germline V gene data show CDR1 as GTSNPN and CDR2 as SVGIG (reference sequence). The CDR3 is CAWSRFAGELFF. In nucleotides, the CDR3 is TGTGCCTGGAGCAGGTTCGCCGGGGAGCTGTTTTTT.